This record concerns one T cell receptor (beta chain) sequence. The source of the sample is a study of blood T cell repertoires in COVID-19. Study overall: From T cells, B-cell-depleted T cells, or PBMCs came the material, which was cDNA or gDNA.

The assay was immunoSEQ multiplex PCR, and TCRdb's table has in-frame clones only and misses some. The sample yields approximately 300,000 clones, 75% to 95% seen once. J lost 6 bases, V lost 7 bases, and 6 bases had no gene match. Germline V lookup: CDR1 MNHEY, CDR2 SVGAGI. This CDR3 contains 13 residues. Sequences were obtained from peripheral blood. The chain employs TRBV6-5 and TRBJ1-2; 9 positions match TRBD1. The clonotype originates from a woman aged 30 to 39 with COVID-19, enrolled during active disease. CDR3 residues: CASTRGQGDGYTF. The CDR3 DNA is TGTGCCAGCACCCGGGGACAGGGAGATGGCTACACCTTC.